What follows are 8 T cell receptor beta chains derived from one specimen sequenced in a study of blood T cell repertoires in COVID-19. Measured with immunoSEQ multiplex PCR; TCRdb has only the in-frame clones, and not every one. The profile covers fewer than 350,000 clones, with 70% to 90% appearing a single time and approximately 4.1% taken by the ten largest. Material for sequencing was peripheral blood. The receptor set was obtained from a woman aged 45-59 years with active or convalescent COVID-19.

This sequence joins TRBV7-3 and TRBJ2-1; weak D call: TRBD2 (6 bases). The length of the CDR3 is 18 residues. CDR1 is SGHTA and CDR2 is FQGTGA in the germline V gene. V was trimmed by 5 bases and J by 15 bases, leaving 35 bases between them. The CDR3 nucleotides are TGTGCCAGCAGCCCCACGGGTGGGGAAGGGCGGAGGGGCCCAAACGTGTTCTTC. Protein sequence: CASSPTGGEGRRGPNVFF.

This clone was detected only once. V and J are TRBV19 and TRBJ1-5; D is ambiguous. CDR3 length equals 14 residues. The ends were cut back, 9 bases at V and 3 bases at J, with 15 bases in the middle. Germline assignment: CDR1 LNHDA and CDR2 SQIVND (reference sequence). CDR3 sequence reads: CASHSRPSNQPQHF. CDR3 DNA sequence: TGTGCCAGCCATTCGAGGCCGTCCAATCAGCCCCAGCATTTT.

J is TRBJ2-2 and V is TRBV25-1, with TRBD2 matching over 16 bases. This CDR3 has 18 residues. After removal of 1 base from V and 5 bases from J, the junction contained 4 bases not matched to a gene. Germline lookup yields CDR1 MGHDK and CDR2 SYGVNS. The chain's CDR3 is CASSEWGLAGGGTGELFF. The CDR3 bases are TGTGCCAGCAGTGAATGGGGACTAGCGGGAGGGGGTACCGGGGAGCTGTTTTTT.

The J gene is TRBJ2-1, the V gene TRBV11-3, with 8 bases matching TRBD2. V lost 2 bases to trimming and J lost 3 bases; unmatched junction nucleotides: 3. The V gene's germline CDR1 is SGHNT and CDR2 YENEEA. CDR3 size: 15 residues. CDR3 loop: CASSLLAGDYNEQFF. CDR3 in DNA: TGTGCCAGCAGCTTACTAGCGGGTGACTACAATGAGCAGTTCTTC.

Written as DNA, the CDR3 is TGTGCCATCAGGGCTAGGGGATCCAACTACAATGAGCAGTTCTTC. Translating it yields CAIRARGSNYNEQFF. The chain joins TRBV10-3 to TRBJ2-1; perhaps TRBD1 as D (5 bases). This CDR3 has 15 residues. V was trimmed by 6 bases and J by 3 bases, leaving 15 bases between them. Germline assignment: CDR1 ENHRY and CDR2 SYGVKD.

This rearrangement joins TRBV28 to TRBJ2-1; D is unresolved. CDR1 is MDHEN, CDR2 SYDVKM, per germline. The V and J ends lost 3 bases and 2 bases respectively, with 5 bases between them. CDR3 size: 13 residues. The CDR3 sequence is CASSLRTYNEQFF. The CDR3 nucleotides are TGTGCCAGCAGTTTGAGGACCTACAATGAGCAGTTCTTC.

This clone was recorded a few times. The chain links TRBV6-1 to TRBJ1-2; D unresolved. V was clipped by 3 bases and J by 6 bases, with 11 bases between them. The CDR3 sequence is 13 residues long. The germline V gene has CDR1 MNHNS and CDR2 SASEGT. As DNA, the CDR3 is TGTGCCAGCAGTGATTTCGGTGTTAATGGCTACACCTTC. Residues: CASSDFGVNGYTF.

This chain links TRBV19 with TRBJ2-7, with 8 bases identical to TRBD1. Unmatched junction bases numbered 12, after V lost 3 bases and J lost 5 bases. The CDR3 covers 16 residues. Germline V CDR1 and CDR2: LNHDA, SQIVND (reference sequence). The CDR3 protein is CASSIGGTGGEDEQYF. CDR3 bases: TGTGCCAGTAGTATCGGAGGGACAGGAGGTGAGGACGAGCAGTACTTC.